This T cell receptor beta chain was observed in a study of blood T cell repertoires in COVID-19. Trimming removed 1 base from V and 7 bases from J, with 16 bases in between. The CDR3 covers 15 residues. CDR1 is MGHRA, CDR2 YSYEKL, per germline. In the original workflow: Amplified reference gene primers provided the basis for estimating nucleated cell counts. Clones were sequenced by immunoSEQ multiplex PCR, and TCRdb holds only the in-frame ones, with some missing. The D gene and trimming were derived from the DNA, and the V and J assignments and clone size from that table. The sample carries roughly 260,000 clones, 82% recorded once.

The V and J genes are TRBV4-1 and TRBJ2-5; TRBD2 might be the D (6 bases). Sequenced: peripheral blood. The TCR was taken from an older woman with acute or convalescent COVID-19. CDR3 coding DNA: TGCGCCAGCAGCCAAGGCCCGACATCGGAGGGGACCCAGTACTTC. Protein sequence: CASSQGPTSEGTQYF.